These 6 T cell receptor beta chains originate from one sample sequenced in a study of tumor-infiltrating lymphocytes in localized non-small cell lung cancer. TCRdb's copy holds only in-frame clones and misses some; the assay was immunoSEQ multiplex PCR. The table lists around 13,000 clones, approximately 85% of them singletons, with 3.7% in the top ten. The sample taken for sequencing was uninvolved lung tissue not adjacent to the tumor. These receptor sequences come from a human donor with non-small cell lung cancer.

The chain uses TRBV6-4 and TRBJ2-1, with 10 positions matching TRBD2. CDR1 is MRHNA and CDR2 is SNTAGT in the germline V gene. The CDR3 has 15 residues. After removal of 3 bases from V and 8 bases from J, the junction contained 7 bases not matched to a gene. The CDR3 nucleotides read TGTGCCAGCAGTGAGTCTAGCGGGAGTTCGGATGAGCAGTTCTTC. Translated: CASSESSGSSDEQFF.

A few counts support this clone. The rearrangement uses TRBV9 and TRBJ1-3; D is unresolved. The germline V gene encodes CDR1 SGDLS and CDR2 YYNGEE. The V end was cut by 0 bases, the J end by 0 bases, with 13 bases between. The CDR3 has 17 residues. CDR3: CASSVDPYAGSGNTIYF. The CDR3 coding sequence is TGTGCCAGCAGCGTAGATCCTTACGCGGGCTCTGGAAACACCATATATTTT.

The chain employs TRBV11-2 and TRBJ2-7; a weak D match, TRBD1 (6 bases). This CDR3 is 15 amino acids long. V lost 4 bases and J lost 2, with 15 bases in between. Germline V CDR1 and CDR2: SGHAT, FQNNGV. The CDR3: CASSSSSGAAYEQYF. The CDR3 coding sequence is TGTGCCAGCAGCTCGTCATCAGGGGCCGCCTACGAGCAGTACTTC.

V and J are TRBV2 and TRBJ2-7; D is perhaps TRBD2 (5 bases). The CDR3 contains 15 residues. CDR1 SNHLY and CDR2 FYNNEI come from the germline V gene. Trimming took off 7 bases at V and 3 bases at J, with 19 bases between the two ends. The DNA of the CDR3 is TGTGCCAGCATCCCGGGGTACTCGAAACACTACGAGCAGTACTTC. Its protein is CASIPGYSKHYEQYF.

This chain uses TRBV5-4 with TRBJ1-1; D perhaps matches TRBD1 (6 bases). This CDR3 is 15 amino acids long. The germline V gene has CDR1 SGHNT and CDR2 YYREEE (reference sequence). Trimming left V 4 bases short and J 0 bases short, with 13 bases between. CDR3 DNA: TGTGCCAGCAGCAGAAAAGGACAGATGAACACTGAAGCTTTCTTT. Its translation is CASSRKGQMNTEAFF.

This clone has only one observation. This sequence joins TRBV18 and TRBJ1-1; 7 bases align to TRBD1. V was pared by 3 bases and J by 5 bases, with 12 bases of the junction left unmatched. CDR3 length: 16 amino acids. Germline V lookup: CDR1 KGHSH, CDR2 LQKENI. The CDR3 DNA sequence: TGTGCCAGCTCACCCCGCCAGGCGGGGGGACAGACTGAAGCTTTCTTT. It is translated as CASSPRQAGGQTEAFF.